This TCR beta chain was sequenced in a study of T cell responses to AZD1222 COVID-19 vaccine. Overall study context: Second doses that came at about 4 or about 12 weeks were put together. General study points: Spike-specific TCR breadth and depth grew following two AZD1222 doses. It should be noted that donors were predominantly white British and more often female, and clonal diversity was possibly underestimated.

The V end was cut by 6 bases, the J end by 2 bases, with 8 bases between. There are 12 residues in the CDR3. Germline lookup yields CDR1 SQVTM and CDR2 ANQGSEA. A word on this clone: What it binds is unknown.

Profiling relied on immunoSEQ multiplex PCR, and the TCRdb table lists in-frame clones only, not all of them. The table shows about 130,000 clones, with about 90% occurring only once. The sequencing used peripheral blood, collected on day 0 of AZD1222 vaccination. The genes are TRBV29-1 and TRBJ1-5; D gene unclear. The receptor was isolated from an adult in good health. CDR3 sequence: CSVRSGNQPQHF. CDR3 DNA: TGCAGCGTAAGATCGGGCAATCAGCCCCAGCATTTT.